This TCR beta chain was recorded in a study of identifying expanded T cells in peripheral blood. The assay was immunoSEQ multiplex PCR, and TCRdb's table has in-frame clones only and misses some. The sample carries around 90,000 clones, approximately 89% recorded once. In regard to this clone: Its specificity is not known.

No infections or other immune events were documented during collection. The V gene's germline CDR1 is MGHRA and CDR2 YSYEKL. Trimming took 2 bases from V and 9 from J; bases not matched to a gene: 2. The CDR3 contains 13 residues. Broader study findings: Differentially abundant clones: about 1.2 between replicates, 16.4 at 2 to 3 weeks, around 19 at four. Across healthy donors, higher total template counts meant significantly greater roughly two-week count variance.

The TCR originated in a person aged 18 to 70 in good health. The chain has TRBV4-1 and TRBJ2-1; 9 bases are shared with TRBD2. The sample comprised blood. The DNA of the CDR3 is TGCGCCAGCAGCCAACGGCGGGAGGGTGAGCAGTTCTTC. As protein: CASSQRREGEQFF.